This TCR beta chain was documented in a study of STAT5B mutations in CD4+ large granular lymphocyte leukemia. Study details: Among healthy controls, a particular HLA allele went with more CDR3 'QG' motifs.

TCRdb's table, derived via immunoSEQ multiplex PCR, lists solely in-frame clones and lacks some. The repertoire holds more than 30,000 clones, with around three quarters as singletons. CDR3 length equals 16 residues. Germline CDR1 reads SNHLY; CDR2 reads FYNNEI. The J segment lost 0 bases and the V segment lost 6 bases, leaving 6 bases of the junction unmatched. Points from the study as a whole: Compared with healthy controls (2/35), patient top clones favored TRBV06 (8/27).

This clone was observed once. Its antigen is unknown. The chain is built from TRBV2 and TRBJ1-1; 11 bases match TRBD1. This clonotype was obtained from a human donor in good health. Material for sequencing was CD4+ T cells from blood buffy coats. The CDR3 sequence: CASSVGDRGLNTEAFF. CDR3 in DNA: TGTGCCAGCAGCGTCGGGGACAGGGGGTTGAACACTGAAGCTTTCTTT.